This T cell receptor (beta chain) emerged from a study of blood T cell repertoires in COVID-19. Enrolment of Seattle patients took place during active infection, and they were followed longitudinally. Sequencing was performed with immunoSEQ multiplex PCR; in TCRdb, only in-frame clones are kept and a portion is missing. Counted here are approximately 100,000 clones, about 87% occurring once; the ten biggest clones make up around 4.3%. The sample consisted of peripheral blood. This receptor was taken from a human donor with COVID-19, enrolled during active disease. The donor label of this sample is uncertain.

In nucleotides, the CDR3 is TGTGCCATCAGTGAGCCGCACGGACTAGTCCCGGAGACCCAGTACTTC. Its translation: CAISEPHGLVPETQYF. The chain recombines TRBV10-3 with TRBJ2-5; 7 bases map to TRBD2. From germline, CDR1 is ENHRY and CDR2 SYGVKD. The CDR3 runs to 16 residues. Trimming took 2 bases from V and 5 from J; bases not matched to a gene: 11.